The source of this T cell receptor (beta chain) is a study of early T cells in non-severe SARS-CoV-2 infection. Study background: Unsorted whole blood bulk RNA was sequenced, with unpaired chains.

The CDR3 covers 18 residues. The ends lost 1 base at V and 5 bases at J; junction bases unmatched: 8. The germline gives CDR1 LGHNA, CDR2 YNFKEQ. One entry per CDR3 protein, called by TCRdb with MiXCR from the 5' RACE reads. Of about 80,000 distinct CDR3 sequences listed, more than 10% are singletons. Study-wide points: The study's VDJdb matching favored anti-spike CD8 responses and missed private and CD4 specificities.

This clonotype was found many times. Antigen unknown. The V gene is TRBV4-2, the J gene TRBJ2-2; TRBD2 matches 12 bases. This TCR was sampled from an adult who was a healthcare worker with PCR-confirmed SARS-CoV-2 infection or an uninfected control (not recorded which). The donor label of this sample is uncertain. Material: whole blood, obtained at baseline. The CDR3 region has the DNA TGTGCCAGCAGCCAAGCCCTAGCGGGGGGGCTGGGGACCGGGGAGCTGTTTTTT. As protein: CASSQALAGGLGTGELFF.